Below, 3 T cell receptor beta chains from the same sample are listed, as sequenced in a study of lymphopenia after photon versus proton radiotherapy. The table came from immunoSEQ multiplex PCR; TCRdb's copy has only in-frame clones and leaves some out. The sample records about 16,000 clones, about nine tenths being singletons. Sequenced here: peripheral blood, sampled from a patient treated with proton-based radiotherapy. Every receptor here comes from a man between 65 and 80 years old with pancreatic cancer.

The rearrangement links TRBV29-1 to TRBJ2-7; tentatively, D is TRBD1 (5 bases). V was clipped by 7 bases and J by 2 bases, with 12 bases between them. There are 12 residues in the CDR3. Germline V lookup: CDR1 SQVTM, CDR2 ANQGSEA. CDR3 DNA: TGCAGCGGGGCGGACACGACCTACGAGCAGTACTTC. This translates into CSGADTTYEQYF.

Concerning this clone: At one boundary the junction diverges from the germline segment, which might be a read error. The sample holds other DNA sequences that translate to the same CDR3. The chain joins TRBV5-1 to TRBJ2-7, with D maybe TRBD1 (5 bases). There are 15 residues in the CDR3. Germline CDR1 and CDR2: SGHRS and YFSETQ. DNA of the CDR3: TGCGCCAGCAGCTCAGGGTTCTCAAGCTCCTACGAGCAGTATTTC. Protein product: CASSSGFSSSYEQYF.

V and J are TRBV6-6 and TRBJ1-2, with D unclear. Germline assignment: CDR1 MNHNY and CDR2 SVGAGI (reference sequence). The CDR3 totals 13 residues. The germline V and J ends were trimmed by 5 bases and 1 base, with 8 bases remaining between them. The CDR3 DNA reads TGTGCCAGCAGTCCCGGGGTTAACTATGGCTACACCTTC. Amino acids: CASSPGVNYGYTF.